A selection of T cell receptor beta chains follows, all from one sample in a study of blood T cell repertoires in COVID-19. The method was immunoSEQ multiplex PCR; TCRdb's version includes in-frame clones alone and lacks a portion of them. This sample has nearly 250,000 clones, with roughly 86% found just once. The sample consisted of peripheral blood. The receptor source for this set is an elderly woman with COVID-19, enrolled during active disease. The CDR3 runs from the conserved cysteine through the conserved F or W. The D gene is left open where the match is weak. Not every row has a clone size; where given, it reads once, few, many or a size class.

cdr3_aa	cdr3_nt	j_call	d_call	v_call	clone_size
CASSKNRGQNEKLFF	TGTGCCAGCAGCAAGAACAGGGGGCAGAATGAAAAACTGTTTTTT	TRBJ1-4	TRBD1	TRBV5-4	NA
CASSDETSGGYGTDTQYF	TGCGCCAGCAGTGATGAGACTAGCGGGGGATATGGCACAGATACGCAGTATTTT	TRBJ2-3	TRBD2	TRBV10-2	NA
CASSPTEDSPLHF	TGTGCCAGCAGCCCGACAGAGGATTCACCCCTCCACTTT	TRBJ1-6	NA	TRBV9	NA
CASSLAGQGTSPLHF	TGTGCCAGCAGCTTAGCGGGACAGGGAACTTCACCCCTCCACTTT	TRBJ1-6	TRBD1	TRBV7-2	NA
CASSLLSGGSYEQYF	TGTGCCAGCAGTTTACTTTCAGGGGGCTCCTACGAGCAGTACTTC	TRBJ2-7	TRBD1	TRBV6-5	NA
CASSKYSNQPQHF	TGTGCCAGCAGCAAATATAGCAATCAGCCCCAGCATTTT	TRBJ1-5	NA	TRBV7-2	NA
CASSSTGLFGGYTF	TGTGCCAGCAGCTCGACAGGGCTTTTTGGTGGCTACACCTTC	TRBJ1-2	TRBD1	TRBV6-5	NA
CASEGKATYNEQFF	TGTGCCAGCGAGGGAAAGGCTACCTACAATGAGCAGTTCTTC	TRBJ2-1	NA	TRBV2	NA
CASSPEGGANSPLHF	TGTGCCAGCAGCCCGGAGGGAGGGGCGAATTCACCCCTCCACTTT	TRBJ1-6	NA	TRBV9	NA
CSGKQGMADTEAFF	TGCAGCGGTAAACAGGGGATGGCGGACACTGAAGCTTTCTTT	TRBJ1-1	TRBD1	TRBV29-1	NA
CASSFGLNSGNTIYF	TGTGCCAGCAGCTTCGGACTGAACTCTGGAAACACCATATATTTT	TRBJ1-3	NA	TRBV5-4	NA
CASSRGQGASGNTIYF	TGTGCCAGCTCTCGGGGACAGGGGGCATCTGGAAACACCATATATTTT	TRBJ1-3	TRBD1	TRBV18	NA
CAWSVGLAARNEQFF	TGTGCCTGGAGTGTAGGGCTAGCGGCTAGAAATGAGCAGTTCTTC	TRBJ2-1	TRBD2	TRBV30	NA
CASSALEDLIRETQYF	TGTGCCAGCAGCGCCCTGGAGGACCTGATACGAGAGACCCAGTACTTC	TRBJ2-5	NA	TRBV7-9	once
CASSLGNRAINQPQHF	TGTGCCAGCAGCTTAGGGAACAGGGCCATCAATCAGCCCCAGCATTTT	TRBJ1-5	NA	TRBV7-8	NA
CASSPTGPPRGEQFF	TGTGCCAGCAGCCCGACGGGCCCACCACGGGGTGAGCAGTTCTTC	TRBJ2-1	NA	TRBV28	NA
CAISARSEQYF	TGTGCCATCAGTGCTAGGAGCGAGCAGTACTTC	TRBJ2-7	NA	TRBV10-3	NA
CASSLGAGAEAFF	TGTGCCAGCAGCTTAGGTGCAGGGGCTGAAGCTTTCTTT	TRBJ1-1	NA	TRBV7-2	NA
CASSPPGEVPVYGYTF	TGTGCCAGCTCACCACCCGGGGAAGTTCCTGTCTATGGCTACACCTTC	TRBJ1-2	NA	TRBV18	NA
CASSFVGAARDTQYF	TGCGCCAGCAGCTTTGTTGGGGCAGCGAGAGATACGCAGTATTTT	TRBJ2-3	NA	TRBV5-1	NA
CASSSSGIAYGYTF	TGTGCCAGCAGCTCCTCAGGGATAGCCTATGGCTACACCTTC	TRBJ1-2	NA	TRBV11-2	NA
CASSLRTGPGNQPQHF	TGTGCCAGCAGCTTAAGGACAGGGCCTGGCAATCAGCCCCAGCATTTT	TRBJ1-5	TRBD1	TRBV7-2	NA
CAISETDSTNQPQHF	TGTGCCATCAGTGAGACGGACAGCACCAATCAGCCCCAGCATTTT	TRBJ1-5	NA	TRBV10-3	NA
CASSLPPATGNTGELFF	TGCGCCAGCAGCCTCCCCCCGGCGACAGGGAACACCGGGGAGCTGTTTTTT	TRBJ2-2	NA	TRBV5-1	NA
CAWSLLSGTGLLNTEAFF	TGTGCCTGGAGTCTCCTTTCCGGGACAGGCCTATTGAACACTGAAGCTTTCTTT	TRBJ1-1	TRBD1	TRBV30	NA
CASSVELSGTQYF	TGTGCCAGCAGCGTAGAATTATCGGGGACCCAGTACTTC	TRBJ2-5	NA	TRBV9	NA
CASSGTGDGYTF	TGCGCCAGCTCCGGGACAGGGGATGGCTACACCTTC	TRBJ1-2	TRBD1	TRBV10-1	NA
CASSFEGRYGYTF	TGTGCCAGCAGTTTTGAGGGAAGATATGGCTACACCTTC	TRBJ1-2	NA	TRBV28	few
CASSTGQSSGNTIYF	TGTGCCAGCAGTACGGGACAGAGCTCTGGAAACACCATATATTTT	TRBJ1-3	TRBD1	TRBV6-5	NA
CASSIGTAMNTEAFF	TGTGCCAGTAGTATTGGGACAGCCATGAACACTGAAGCTTTCTTT	TRBJ1-1	TRBD1	TRBV19	NA
CASSRFSLSYGYTF	TGTGCCAGCAGCCGTTTTAGCCTCTCCTATGGCTACACCTTC	TRBJ1-2	NA	TRBV7-9	NA